One and the same sample provided the 25 T cell receptor beta chains below, sequenced in a study of response to subunit inactivated influenza vaccine listed by TCRdb under 2018. Library creation used RT-PCR. Sequenced on an Illumina HiSeq 2500. The raw public reads went through TCRdb reprocessing: fastp at Q25, MiXCR clone calling, in-frame beta chains kept. Rows matching on CDR3 protein sequence are summarized as one entry with the most common DNA and genes. The sample profile shows about 620,000 distinct CDR3 sequences; approximately 12% of them were found once. More than 8.5% of the sample rests with the top ten. The sequencing used PBMCs from blood, collected on the day of vaccination. The receptors come from a man aged 50 or older who received an inactivated influenza vaccine. Donor details come from another sample of the same person, matched by shared clones.

In this sample, this clonotype turned up a few times. The V and J genes are TRBV4-2 and TRBJ1-6; D is perhaps TRBD1 (5 bases). The V end was cut by 0 bases, the J end by 9 bases, with 15 bases between. CDR1 and CDR2 (germline): LGHNA, YNFKEQ. The CDR3 extends over 16 amino acids. CDR3 nucleotides: TGTGCCAGCAGCCAAGATAGGACATCGCCAAGTTCACCCCTCCACTTT. Amino acid sequence: CASSQDRTSPSSPLHF.

This clonotype was counted only a few times. The chain combines TRBV19 with TRBJ2-7, with D possibly TRBD1 on 6 matching bases. The CDR3 runs 13 residues. Trimming removed 3 bases at V and 2 bases at J, with 8 bases between. Germline values: CDR1 LNHDA, CDR2 SQIVND (reference sequence). DNA of the CDR3: TGTGCCAGTAGTATGGGGGCAACCTACGAGCAGTACTTC. Translation: CASSMGATYEQYF.

In this sample, this clonotype turned up a few times. The V and J genes are TRBV5-1 and TRBJ2-5; D is uncertain. The CDR3 runs 15 residues. CDR1 is SGHRS and CDR2 is YFSETQ in the germline V gene. V lost 0 bases and J 2 bases, leaving 11 bases between the germline ends. CDR3 nucleotides: TGCGCCAGCAGCTTGGCCCAGGCGATACAAGAGACCCAGTACTTC. Translating gives CASSLAQAIQETQYF.

With regard to this clonotype: A single base separates this from a much larger clone, so it may be a read error. The V and J genes are TRBV4-2 and TRBJ1-2; 10 bases align to TRBD1. The CDR3 is 15 residues long. Germline loops: CDR1 LGHNA, CDR2 YNFKEQ. In nucleotides, the CDR3 is TGTGCCAGCAGCGGATATGCCGGGACAGGGGACGGCTACGCCTTC. Its translation: CASSGYAGTGDGYAF.

This clonotype was counted a few times. This chain connects TRBV28 to TRBJ2-1; the match to TRBD1 covers 7 bases. CDR3 length: 12 residues. Germline CDR1 reads MDHEN; CDR2 reads SYDVKM. V was clipped by 3 bases and J by 15 bases; unmatched bases: 8. CDR3 bases: TGTGCCAGCAGTTTCGACAGGGTTAGGTTGTTCTTC. Its protein product is CASSFDRVRLFF.

The J gene is TRBJ1-2, the V gene TRBV2; D gene uncertain. Germline assignment: CDR1 SNHLY and CDR2 FYNNEI. Trimming stripped 5 bases from V and 7 bases from J, with 20 bases between. The CDR3 consists of 15 residues. CDR3 amino acids: CASSRRNVAPAGYTF. CDR3 DNA: TGTGCCAGCAGTAGACGTAATGTGGCCCCTGCTGGCTACACCTTC.

In this sample, this clonotype turned up many times. CDR3 in DNA: TGCAGTGCTAGTCGGGGGCCTGTAAATCAGCCCCAGCATTTT. Its protein product is CSASRGPVNQPQHF. The chain has TRBV20-1 and TRBJ1-5; tentatively, D is TRBD1 (6 bases). Trimming shortened V by 3 bases and J by 4 bases, and 13 bases separated the two germline ends. This CDR3 spans 14 amino acids. CDR1 and CDR2 from the germline V gene are DFQATT and SNEGSKA (reference sequence).

J is TRBJ2-1 and V is TRBV20-1; maybe TRBD1 (5 bases). The CDR3 runs to 13 residues. With 3 bases removed from V and 6 bases from J, the gap between germline ends came to 12 bases. Looked up from germline, CDR1 is DFQATT and CDR2 is SNEGSKA (reference sequence). The CDR3 sequence is CSASPGQGNEQFF. The DNA for the CDR3 is TGCAGTGCTAGTCCCGGGCAGGGCAATGAGCAGTTCTTC.

Ten or more counts support this clonotype. This chain joins TRBV12-3 or TRBV12-4 and TRBJ2-7, with a tentative D call TRBD2 (6 bases). Trimming pared 4 bases from V and 4 bases from J, leaving 17 bases between. CDR3 size: 15 residues. CDR3 sequence (DNA): TGTGCCAGCAGTTCCTACCCGACCGGGACTTACGAGCAGTACTTC. Amino acid sequence: CASSSYPTGTYEQYF.

The table lists this clonotype with many counts. This rearrangement joins TRBV6-2 or TRBV6-3 to TRBJ2-1; D gene uncertain. The V and J ends lost 0 bases and 4 bases respectively, with 10 bases between them. Germline V gene sequence: CDR1 MNHEY, CDR2 SVGEGT. This CDR3 comprises 15 residues. DNA for the CDR3: TGTGCCAGCAGTTACTCGCAGCCGGTATACAATGAGCAGTTCTTC. It yields the protein CASSYSQPVYNEQFF.

This clonotype was found a few times. V gene TRBV7-8 combines with J gene TRBJ2-7; D may match TRBD1 or TRBD2 (5 bases each). Looked up from germline, CDR1 is SGHVS and CDR2 is FQNEAQ. This CDR3 is 13 amino acids long. V lost 4 bases to trimming and J lost 3 bases, with 10 bases between them. In DNA, the CDR3 is TGTGCCAGCAGCTCGAGGGGTGACTACGAGCAGTACTTC. This codes for CASSSRGDYEQYF. Drawing the rest from reference TRBV7-8 and TRBJ2-7, the complete variable domain is GAGVSQSPRYKVAKRGQDVALRCDPISGHVSLFWYQQALGQGPEFLTYFQNEAQLDKSGLPSDRFFAERPEGSVSTLKIQRTQQEDSAVYLCASSSRGDYEQYFGPGTRLTVT.

The V gene is TRBV5-8, the J gene TRBJ1-1; the D gene is possibly TRBD1 (5 bases). V lost 4 bases and J 0 bases, leaving 16 bases between the germline ends. Germline lookup yields CDR1 SGHTS and CDR2 YDEGEE. This CDR3 has 16 residues. This CDR3 reads CASSPGLSFMNTEAFF. The CDR3 DNA follows: TGTGCCAGCAGCCCGGGACTGTCGTTCATGAACACTGAAGCTTTCTTT.

This clonotype showed up just a few times. V gene TRBV10-3 combines with J gene TRBJ2-3; maybe TRBD1 (6 bases). Germline V CDR1 and CDR2: ENHRY, SYGVKD. The V and J ends lost 3 bases and 0 bases respectively, with 13 bases between them. This CDR3 contains 16 residues. CDR3 in DNA: TGTGCCATCAGTGACCAGGACAGCCCTAGCACAGATACGCAGTATTTT. Its translation is CAISDQDSPSTDTQYF.

This clonotype was seen at least ten times. CDR3 loop: CATSRDSLAGDTGELFF. In DNA form, the CDR3 reads TGTGCCACCAGCAGAGATAGTCTAGCGGGAGACACCGGGGAGCTGTTTTTT. The chain employs TRBV15 and TRBJ2-2; 10 positions agree with TRBD2. Per the germline V gene, CDR1 is LNHNV and CDR2 is YYDKDF (reference sequence). The CDR3 totals 17 residues. V was clipped by 0 bases and J by 3 bases; unmatched bases: 4.

This clonotype has only a few counts. The V gene is TRBV5-1, the J gene TRBJ2-2; D assignment may be TRBD1 or TRBD2 (5 bases each). The V end was cut by 1 base, the J end by 0 bases, with 10 bases between. Germline CDR1 is SGHRS and CDR2 is YFSETQ. The CDR3 sequence is 16 residues long. CDR3 protein: CASSLNGAPNTGELFF. The CDR3 nucleotides are TGCGCCAGCAGCTTGAACGGGGCCCCGAACACCGGGGAGCTGTTTTTT. The entire variable domain, with the rest obtained from reference TRBV5-1 and TRBJ2-2, is as follows: KAGVTQTPRYLIKTRGQQVTLSCSPISGHRSVSWYQQTPGQGLQFLFEYFSETQRNKGNFPGRFSGRQFSNSRSEMNVSTLELGDSALYLCASSLNGAPNTGELFFGEGSRLTVL.

CDR3 in amino acids: CASSSAGVTDTQYF. The DNA of the CDR3 is TGTGCCAGCAGTTCGGCGGGAGTCACAGATACGCAGTATTTT. The V and J genes are TRBV6-5 and TRBJ2-3; 7 bases line up with TRBD2. V lost 4 bases, J lost 2 bases, and 3 bases stayed unmatched. Germline V gives CDR1 MNHEY, CDR2 SVGAGI. The CDR3 runs 14 residues.

The V gene is TRBV4-2, the J gene TRBJ2-1, with a possible D match to TRBD2 (6 bases). This CDR3 is 17 amino acids long. The V end was cut by 4 bases, the J end by 0 bases, with 16 bases between. Germline V CDR1 and CDR2: LGHNA, YNFKEQ. CDR3 amino acids: CASSPRARESSYNEQFF. In DNA, the CDR3 is TGTGCCAGCAGCCCTCGAGCCCGGGAGAGCTCCTACAATGAGCAGTTCTTC.

The sample holds many counts of this clonotype. J is TRBJ2-2 and V is TRBV7-2, with TRBD2 matching over 14 bases. Germline V gene sequence: CDR1 SGHTA, CDR2 FQGNSA. The CDR3 covers 17 residues. V was pared by 5 bases and J by 8 bases, with 10 bases of the junction left unmatched. CDR3 loop: CASSPPGLAGGSGELFF. The CDR3 coding sequence is TGTGCCAGCAGCCCCCCCGGACTAGCGGGGGGTTCAGGGGAGCTGTTTTTT. The variable domain in full, completed from reference TRBV7-2 and TRBJ2-2, reads GAGVSQSPSNKVTEKGKDVELRCDPISGHTALYWYRQSLGQGLEFLIYFQGNSAPDKSGLPSDRFSAERTGGSVSTLTIQRTQQEDSAVYLCASSPPGLAGGSGELFFGEGSRLTVL.

This rearrangement joins TRBV4-2 to TRBJ2-1; tentatively, D is TRBD2 (6 bases). Between the trimmed V and J ends, which lost 0 bases and 11 bases, there was a span of 20 bases. Per germline, CDR1 LGHNA and CDR2 YNFKEQ. The CDR3 is 16 amino acids. In DNA, the CDR3 is TGTGCCAGCAGCCAAGATACGGGAGATATGTCGATGAAGCAGTTCTTC. It yields the protein CASSQDTGDMSMKQFF.

The rearrangement uses TRBV4-1 and TRBJ2-2, with TRBD1 matching 8 bases. Germline V lookup: CDR1 MGHRA, CDR2 YSYEKL. This CDR3 comprises 14 residues. With 10 bases clipped from V and 3 bases from J, the junction kept 7 bases outside the gene matches. CDR3 coding DNA: TGCGCCATCTCGGACAGGGTGGACACCGGGGAGCTGTTTTTT. Its protein is CAISDRVDTGELFF.

This clonotype was counted a few times. This chain links TRBV5-1 with TRBJ2-3; 13 bases are a match to TRBD2. The CDR3 length is 17 residues. V was clipped by 4 bases and J by 4 bases; unmatched bases: 9. Germline CDR1 SGHRS, CDR2 YFSETQ. The CDR3 reads CASSPVWTSGGPDTQYF. For the CDR3, the DNA is TGCGCCAGCAGCCCCGTATGGACTAGCGGGGGACCAGATACGCAGTATTTT.

V usage is TRBV24-1 and J usage is TRBJ2-2; the D is unclear. CDR1 and CDR2 from the germline V gene are KGHDR and SFDVKD. The CDR3 totals 15 residues. The germline V and J ends were trimmed by 0 bases and 4 bases, with 8 bases remaining between them. CDR3 bases: TGTGCCACCAGTGATTTGGGTCGGGCCACCGGGGAGCTGTTTTTT. Residues: CATSDLGRATGELFF.

V and J are TRBV5-5 and TRBJ2-1; 7 nucleotides align to TRBD1. V dropped 0 bases and J dropped 8; count of bases not matched to a gene: 5. Germline CDR1 reads SGHKS; CDR2 reads YYEKEE (reference sequence). This CDR3 contains 14 residues. The CDR3 coding sequence is TGTGCCAGCAGCTTGGGGACAGGAGGCCATGAGCAGTTCTTC. Its translation: CASSLGTGGHEQFF.

In its sample, this clonotype was seen a few times. The V and J genes are TRBV11-1 and TRBJ2-7, with D maybe TRBD1 (6 bases). The length of the CDR3 is 18 residues. Germline loops: CDR1 SGHAT, CDR2 FQDESV (reference sequence). The germline V and J ends were trimmed by 3 bases and 3 bases, with 24 bases remaining between them. The CDR3 is CASSFQGTSWSLGYEQYF. CDR3 DNA sequence: TGTGCCAGCAGCTTCCAGGGGACAAGCTGGAGTCTAGGCTACGAGCAGTACTTC.

This clonotype was found many times. This chain uses TRBV29-1 with TRBJ2-3, with D unclear. V lost 4 bases and J lost 6, with 8 bases in between. There are 11 residues in the CDR3. Germline CDR1 reads SQVTM; CDR2 reads ANQGSEA. CDR3 bases: TGCAGCGTTGCGGAATCTGATACGCAGTATTTT. Translated: CSVAESDTQYF.